The 32 T cell receptor beta chains in this list originate from one sample, sequenced in a study of blood T cell repertoires in COVID-19. This table comes from immunoSEQ multiplex PCR, and its TCRdb copy is limited to in-frame clones, with some not included. The data contain 200,000 or so clones, 60% to 85% of them singletons. Sequencing used peripheral blood. The receptors shown here come from a man between 60 and 75 years old with active or convalescent COVID-19.

The chain joins TRBV28 to TRBJ1-1; D not certain. Per the germline V gene, CDR1 is MDHEN and CDR2 is SYDVKM. V lost 6 bases to trimming and J lost 0 bases, with 8 bases between them. The CDR3 consists of 13 residues. In nucleotides, the CDR3 is TGTGCCAGCAGCCCCAGAATGAACACTGAAGCTTTCTTT. Residues: CASSPRMNTEAFF.

The chain combines TRBV6-6 with TRBJ2-6; 7 bases are a match to TRBD2. The CDR3 runs to 14 residues. Germline assignment: CDR1 MNHNY and CDR2 SVGAGI (reference sequence). V lost 6 bases, J lost 5 bases, and 4 bases stayed unmatched. The CDR3 region has the DNA TGTGCCAGCAGAGAGGGAGGGAGGGCCAACGTCCTGACTTTC. Translation gives CASREGGRANVLTF.

This sequence joins TRBV18 and TRBJ2-3, with no clear D. Germline loops: CDR1 KGHSH, CDR2 LQKENI. The CDR3 covers 14 residues. V was pared by 0 bases and J by 2 bases, with 6 bases between. The CDR3 nucleotides read TGTGCCAGCTCACCACCCACTATCACAGATACGCAGTATTTT. This encodes CASSPPTITDTQYF.

This chain links TRBV18 with TRBJ2-6; a possible D gene is TRBD1 (6 bases). Germline loops: CDR1 KGHSH, CDR2 LQKENI. V dropped 4 bases and J dropped 2 bases, with 6 bases sitting between them. This CDR3 has 14 residues. CDR3 sequence: CASSQGAGANVLTF. CDR3 sequence (DNA): TGTGCCAGCTCACAGGGGGCTGGGGCCAACGTCCTGACTTTC.

V and J are TRBV6-5 and TRBJ2-7, with D tentatively TRBD1 (5 bases). The CDR3 contains 16 residues. Between the trimmed V and J ends, which lost 4 bases and 5 bases, there was a span of 21 bases. CDR1 and CDR2 from the germline V gene are MNHEY and SVGAGI. The CDR3 loop is CASSLLLSGRVHEQYF. The CDR3 DNA reads TGTGCCAGCAGTTTACTCTTATCAGGGCGCGTTCACGAGCAGTACTTC.

The chain has TRBV11-1 and TRBJ1-2, with TRBD1 as a possible D gene (5 bases). Per the germline V gene, CDR1 is SGHAT and CDR2 is FQDESV (reference sequence). Deletions cut 1 base from V and 8 bases from J, with 14 bases between. The CDR3 consists of 14 residues. CDR3 coding DNA: TGTGCCAGCAGCTTAGACTACAGGATGGGCGGCTACACCTTC. It is translated as CASSLDYRMGGYTF. The full variable domain, in which reference TRBV11-1 and TRBJ1-2 provide the parts outside the CDR3, is EAEVAQSPRYKITEKSQAVAFWCDPISGHATLYWYRQILGQGPELLVQFQDESVVDDSQLPKDRFSAERLKGVDSTLKIQPAELGDSAMYLCASSLDYRMGGYTFGSGTRLTVV.

This clone has a handful of counts. The chain employs TRBV6-2 or TRBV6-3 and TRBJ2-1; 7 nucleotides agree with TRBD2. The germline V gene encodes CDR1 MNHEY and CDR2 SVGEGT. The CDR3 is made up of 18 amino acids. V shed 2 bases and J 0 bases; nucleotides not matched to a gene: 10. CDR3: CASSYLGGSGVSYNEQFF. The CDR3 DNA follows: TGTGCCAGCAGTTACCTCGGCGGGAGCGGGGTCTCCTACAATGAGCAGTTCTTC.

The V and J genes are TRBV6-6 and TRBJ2-5; TRBD1 matches 8 bases. The CDR3 is made up of 13 amino acids. V trimming: 6 bases; J trimming: 4 bases; junction bases outside the gene matches: 4. In germline, CDR1 is MNHNY, CDR2 SVGAGI (reference sequence). The CDR3 sequence: CASRRTGTETQYF. The CDR3, as DNA: TGTGCCAGCAGACGGACAGGGACAGAGACCCAGTACTTC.

This clone was counted once. The rearrangement joins TRBV9 to TRBJ2-7; tentatively, D is TRBD2 (6 bases). CDR3 size: 15 residues. Per germline, CDR1 SGDLS and CDR2 YYNGEE. The V end was cut by 5 bases, the J end by 2 bases, with 17 bases between. The CDR3 region is CASSRFGTDTYEQYF. The CDR3 DNA is TGTGCCAGCAGTCGTTTCGGGACTGACACCTACGAGCAGTACTTC.

This clone has just one count. The chain employs TRBV24-1 and TRBJ1-5, with a weak D call TRBD1 (5 bases). The CDR3 length is 13 residues. The germline gives CDR1 KGHDR, CDR2 SFDVKD. With 7 bases removed from V and 0 bases from J, the gap between germline ends came to 6 bases. This chain's CDR3 is CATSGGSNQPQHF. The CDR3 DNA follows: TGTGCCACCAGCGGGGGTAGCAATCAGCCCCAGCATTTT.

The V call is TRBV5-4, the J call TRBJ1-5; D possibly corresponds to TRBD1 (5 bases). Trimming left V 4 bases short and J 3 bases short, with 11 bases between. Germline values: CDR1 SGHNT, CDR2 YYREEE (reference sequence). CDR3 size: 14 residues. The CDR3 loop is CASSLQGFNQPQHF. Written as DNA, the CDR3 is TGTGCCAGCAGCCTCCAGGGCTTCAATCAGCCCCAGCATTTT.

The chain recombines TRBV18 with TRBJ2-1; 9 bases align to TRBD2. Germline trimming cut 0 bases from V and 8 bases from J; bases unmatched to any gene: 2. Germline V gene lookup returns CDR1 KGHSH and CDR2 LQKENI. The CDR3 spans 14 residues. The CDR3 region is CASSPPAGGDEQFF. For the CDR3, the DNA is TGTGCCAGCTCACCACCCGCGGGGGGGGATGAGCAGTTCTTC.

This clone was counted between two and nine times. The gene calls are TRBV10-2 and TRBJ2-1, with TRBD2 matching 7 bases. The CDR3 is 18 amino acids. Unmatched junction bases numbered 14, after V lost 2 bases and J lost 4 bases. The germline V gene has CDR1 WSHSY and CDR2 SAAADI. The CDR3 bases are TGCGCCAGCAGTGAGCCGGGGACTACTGGGGGGGGTTACAATGAGCAGTTCTTC. Protein sequence: CASSEPGTTGGGYNEQFF.

The chain links TRBV5-4 to TRBJ2-3; the D gene is possibly TRBD2 (6 bases). This CDR3 contains 15 residues. V lost 0 bases to trimming and J lost 4 bases, with 12 bases between them. Germline values: CDR1 SGHNT, CDR2 YYREEE (reference sequence). The CDR3 here is CASSLDGRGADTQYF. CDR3 in DNA: TGTGCCAGCAGCTTGGACGGGAGAGGGGCAGATACGCAGTATTTT.

The chain uses TRBV11-3 and TRBJ2-1; 14 bases align to TRBD2. The V gene's germline CDR1 is SGHNT and CDR2 YENEEA. Trimming took 5 bases from V and 10 from J; bases not matched to a gene: 7. The CDR3 is 15 amino acids. CDR3 sequence reads: CASSGGLAGVREQFF. The CDR3 DNA is TGTGCCAGCAGCGGGGGACTAGCGGGAGTTCGGGAGCAGTTCTTC.

V is TRBV4-3 and J is TRBJ2-7, with TRBD2 matching 8 bases. The CDR3 loop spans 16 amino acids. Per germline, CDR1 LGHNA and CDR2 YSLEER. V dropped 0 bases and J dropped 3; count of bases not matched to a gene: 7. The CDR3 loop is CASSQDSTSGYYEQYF. For the CDR3, the DNA is TGCGCCAGCAGCCAAGATTCTACTAGCGGATACTACGAGCAGTACTTC.

The chain carries TRBV11-2 and TRBJ2-5, with D possibly TRBD2 on 6 matching bases. Germline V gene data show CDR1 as SGHAT and CDR2 as FQNNGV. The CDR3 runs 15 residues. V was trimmed by 4 bases and J by 1 base, leaving 13 bases between them. In DNA, the CDR3 is TGTGCCAGCAGCTCGACTAGATCCGGCCAAGAGACCCAGTACTTC. Its protein product is CASSSTRSGQETQYF.

The chain uses TRBV4-3 and TRBJ2-7; 8 bases line up with TRBD1. Germline-derived CDR1 and CDR2 are LGHNA and YSLEER. Germline trimming cut 1 base from V and 3 bases from J; bases unmatched to any gene: 5. The CDR3 sequence is 15 residues long. The CDR3 sequence is CASSQGPGQGYEQYF. CDR3 coding DNA: TGCGCCAGCAGCCAAGGTCCAGGACAGGGCTACGAGCAGTACTTC.

J is TRBJ2-1 and V is TRBV7-2; 7 nucleotides align to TRBD2. V gave up 7 bases and J gave up 9 bases; unmatched junction bases: 15. The germline gives CDR1 SGHTA, CDR2 FQGNSA. CDR3 length: 15 residues. CDR3 DNA: TGTGCCAGCATCGAATCCGGCGGGAGAAGGGGTGAGCAGTTCTTC. Translated, it gives CASIESGGRRGEQFF.

The rearrangement uses TRBV30 and TRBJ1-5; D may be TRBD1 (6 bases). Germline CDR1 reads GTSNPN; CDR2 reads SVGIG (reference sequence). Trimming removed 3 bases at V and 7 bases at J, with 7 bases between. The CDR3 sequence is 11 residues long. The CDR3 region is CAWRGGQPQHF. In DNA form, the CDR3 reads TGTGCCTGGAGAGGGGGACAGCCCCAGCATTTT.

The rearrangement uses TRBV5-1 and TRBJ2-2; 13 bases match TRBD2. Germline lookup yields CDR1 SGHRS and CDR2 YFSETQ. Trimming removed 10 bases from V and 6 bases from J; junction bases left unmatched: 3. The CDR3 covers 13 residues. CDR3 sequence reads: CASGLAGAGELFF. The CDR3 DNA follows: TGCGCCTCCGGACTAGCGGGAGCCGGGGAGCTGTTTTTT.

The chain employs TRBV11-2 and TRBJ2-7, with TRBD1 matching over 9 bases. CDR3 size: 14 residues. V lost 5 bases to trimming and J lost 0 bases; unmatched junction nucleotides: 2. CDR1 and CDR2 from the germline V gene are SGHAT and FQNNGV. The CDR3 sequence: CASSVDRGSYEQYF. The DNA for the CDR3 is TGTGCCAGCAGCGTGGACAGGGGCTCCTACGAGCAGTACTTC. Supplemented by reference TRBV11-2 and TRBJ2-7, the full variable domain reads EAGVAQSPRYKIIEKRQSVAFWCNPISGHATLYWYQQILGQGPKLLIQFQNNGVVDDSQLPKDRFSAERLKGVDSTLKIQPAKLEDSAVYLCASSVDRGSYEQYFGPGTRLTVT.

This chain joins TRBV7-9 and TRBJ2-7, with D possibly matching TRBD1 (5 bases). Trimming removed 7 bases from V and 0 bases from J, with 7 bases in between. Germline CDR1 SEHNR, CDR2 FQNEAQ (reference sequence). The CDR3 consists of 12 residues. This CDR3 reads CASTQGSYEQYF. In DNA form, the CDR3 reads TGTGCCAGCACCCAGGGCTCCTACGAGCAGTACTTC.

The genes are TRBV5-4 and TRBJ1-2; 7 bases are a match to TRBD1. Germline lookup yields CDR1 SGHNT and CDR2 YYREEE (reference sequence). The V gene end was trimmed by 3 bases and the J gene end by 6 bases; junction bases not matched to a gene: 14. The CDR3 spans 16 residues. The CDR3 is CASSSRVQGTAHGYTF. The CDR3 DNA reads as TGTGCCAGCAGCTCCCGCGTACAGGGGACCGCCCATGGCTACACCTTC.

This clone has a handful of counts. V usage is TRBV6-7 and J usage is TRBJ1-2; 11 bases fit TRBD1. TRBV6-7 falls under the ORF class, with uncertain function. The CDR3 is made up of 17 amino acids. Trimming took 3 bases from V and 9 from J; bases not matched to a gene: 15. CDR3 in DNA: TGTGCCAGCAGTTATGGACAGGGGGCGCTTCCCATATATAGCTACACCTTC. As protein: CASSYGQGALPIYSYTF.

The rearrangement links TRBV2 to TRBJ2-7; possibly TRBD1 for D (6 bases). The CDR3 is 14 amino acids. Germline CDR1 and CDR2: SNHLY and FYNNEI. The CDR3 bases are TGTGCGACCTCCCTCTGGGGGCGCTCCTACGAGCAGTACTTC. The encoded protein is CATSLWGRSYEQYF.

The chain carries TRBV7-2 and TRBJ2-7, with 7 positions matching TRBD2. The CDR3 covers 12 residues. V shed 3 bases, J shed 10 bases, and the junction held 6 bases outside the gene matches. Per the germline V gene, CDR1 is SGHTA and CDR2 is FQGNSA. The CDR3 here is CASSFKRDQQYF. For the CDR3, the DNA is TGTGCCAGCAGCTTCAAGCGGGATCAACAGTACTTC.

V and J are TRBV5-1 and TRBJ2-3; D unclear. CDR1 and CDR2 (germline): SGHRS, YFSETQ. CDR3 length: 15 amino acids. Trimming pared 1 base from V and 1 base from J, leaving 10 bases between. CDR3 sequence: CASSLQAKGTDTQYF. CDR3 in DNA: TGCGCCAGCAGCTTGCAGGCTAAAGGCACAGATACGCAGTATTTT.

The chain uses TRBV7-9 and TRBJ2-7; D unclear. The V gene lost 4 bases and the J gene lost 2 bases, with 6 bases spanning the gap. Germline values: CDR1 SEHNR, CDR2 FQNEAQ (reference sequence). The CDR3 contains 12 residues. The CDR3 reads CASSSYTYEQYF. The CDR3 region has the DNA TGTGCCAGCAGCTCGTACACCTACGAGCAGTACTTC.

In this sample, this clone turned up a few times. The chain is built from TRBV5-5 and TRBJ2-5; 10 bases map to TRBD1. CDR1 and CDR2 (germline): SGHKS, YYEKEE (reference sequence). The junction had 3 bases not matched to a gene; V was cut back by 3 bases and J by 1 base. The CDR3 covers 15 residues. CDR3 in amino acids: CASSSRTGGQETQYF. The DNA of the CDR3 is TGTGCCAGCAGCTCTCGGACAGGGGGCCAAGAGACCCAGTACTTC.

The genes are TRBV6-6 and TRBJ1-6; weak D call: TRBD1 (5 bases). Germline V gives CDR1 MNHNY, CDR2 SVGAGI (reference sequence). Deletions cut 3 bases from V and 4 bases from J, with 13 bases between. There are 16 residues in the CDR3. CDR3 region: CASSYDSPLYNSPLHF. CDR3 bases: TGTGCCAGCAGTTATGACAGTCCTCTTTATAATTCACCCCTCCACTTT.

This rearrangement joins TRBV19 to TRBJ2-5; 7 nucleotides match TRBD1. The CDR3 consists of 12 residues. V lost 9 bases and J lost 5; bases outside the gene matches: 6. Germline V lookup: CDR1 LNHDA, CDR2 SQIVND (reference sequence). The CDR3 coding sequence is TGTGCCAGCCGACAGGGTTTGGAGACCCAGTACTTC. This encodes CASRQGLETQYF.